These T cell receptor beta chains were read from a single sample in a study of T cells in Graves' hyperthyroidism and ophthalmopathy. TCRdb itself ran the multiplex PCR reads through MiXCR, one entry per CDR3 protein. Among about 640,000 distinct CDR3 sequences listed, more than 20% were seen once. The sequenced sample was blood. All receptors come from a man aged 25-40 years with Graves' ophthalmopathy. Both conserved end residues are trimmed from each CDR3. The order of the fields is V gene, J gene, CDR3 protein.

v_call: TRBV27; j_call: TRBJ1-2; cdr3_aa: ASSLYAGQTYGYT
v_call: TRBV20-1; j_call: TRBJ1-6; cdr3_aa: SATGGGSPLH
v_call: TRBV28; j_call: TRBJ2-5; cdr3_aa: ASSLGQGGIETQY
v_call: TRBV7-9; j_call: TRBJ1-3; cdr3_aa: ASSVTGVPSGNTIY
v_call: TRBV29-1; j_call: TRBJ1-1; cdr3_aa: SVDIAGQSAEAF
v_call: TRBV9; j_call: TRBJ2-7; cdr3_aa: ASSVAPGSHEQY
v_call: TRBV7-2; j_call: TRBJ2-1; cdr3_aa: ASSSGTGAEQF
v_call: TRBV7-2; j_call: TRBJ2-1; cdr3_aa: ASRRRNSGEQF
v_call: TRBV5-1; j_call: TRBJ2-1; cdr3_aa: ASSLSGISNEQF
v_call: TRBV7-3; j_call: TRBJ2-2; cdr3_aa: ASSSNYNTGELF
v_call: TRBV14; j_call: TRBJ2-2; cdr3_aa: ASSQAIGRTGELF
v_call: TRBV6-2/TRBV6-3; j_call: TRBJ1-5; cdr3_aa: ASSYGDWGNQPQH
v_call: TRBV3-1; j_call: TRBJ2-5; cdr3_aa: ASSLGTSGSLETQY
v_call: TRBV5-1; j_call: TRBJ2-5; cdr3_aa: ASSRAGEETQY
v_call: TRBV15; j_call: TRBJ2-7; cdr3_aa: ATSRGQHEPGLVPYEQY
v_call: TRBV7-2; j_call: TRBJ1-1; cdr3_aa: ASSNRDSEAF
v_call: TRBV30; j_call: TRBJ1-2; cdr3_aa: AYNTGENYGYT
v_call: TRBV6-1; j_call: TRBJ2-1; cdr3_aa: ASSEQAGLYNEQF
v_call: TRBV9; j_call: TRBJ2-1; cdr3_aa: ASSVATSGGGRGTKHNEQF
v_call: TRBV11-2; j_call: TRBJ1-2; cdr3_aa: ASSLEARSYGYT
v_call: TRBV19; j_call: TRBJ1-5; cdr3_aa: ASSITGGSPQH
v_call: TRBV5-8; j_call: TRBJ2-4; cdr3_aa: ASAPGGASGKNIQY
v_call: TRBV6-1; j_call: TRBJ1-6; cdr3_aa: ASSKQSLSSPLH
v_call: TRBV7-2; j_call: TRBJ2-6; cdr3_aa: ASSSAGANVLT
v_call: TRBV19; j_call: TRBJ1-4; cdr3_aa: ASSLTGVGEKLF
v_call: TRBV19; j_call: TRBJ2-2; cdr3_aa: ASTHWSSGRYTGELF
v_call: TRBV5-1; j_call: TRBJ2-1; cdr3_aa: ASKNQQVNNEQF
v_call: TRBV11-2; j_call: TRBJ2-7; cdr3_aa: ASSSDRVATEQY
v_call: TRBV10-3; j_call: -; cdr3_aa: ATASTGGAF
v_call: TRBV9; j_call: TRBJ2-5; cdr3_aa: ASSADGQTPRETQY
v_call: TRBV11-2; j_call: TRBJ1-5; cdr3_aa: ASSFGDRGPDSNQPQH
v_call: TRBV12-3/TRBV12-4; j_call: TRBJ2-7; cdr3_aa: ASSRDYYSYEQY
v_call: TRBV9; j_call: TRBJ2-4; cdr3_aa: ASSNPGRHGNIQY